This TCR beta chain derives from a study of blood T cell repertoires in COVID-19. Overall study context: COVID-19 samples collected from the United States, Italy and Spain covered acute and convalescent phases.

Germline V gene lookup returns CDR1 SGHRS and CDR2 YFSETQ. The CDR3 has 13 residues. Trimming cost V 4 bases and J 8 bases; bases outside gene matches: 5. The protocol was immunoSEQ multiplex PCR, while the TCRdb copy is restricted to in-frame clones and leaves out a portion. The table includes roughly 300,000 clones, 65% to 90% detected once. The sequence derives from a human donor in a cohort sampled during active COVID-19. This sequence joins TRBV5-1 and TRBJ1-4, with 7 bases aligning to TRBD1. Sequencing input: peripheral blood. CDR3 DNA sequence: TGCGCCAGCAGCGAACAGGGGTACGAAAAACTGTTTTTT. The encoded protein is CASSEQGYEKLFF.